The TCR beta chain described here comes from a study of T cells of healthy individuals. This CDR3 comprises 13 residues. V was clipped by 5 bases and J by 4 bases; unmatched bases: 2. TCRdb processed the 5' RACE reads anew with MiXCR; each CDR3 protein has one entry. The sample includes around 100,000 distinct CDR3 sequences, 17% seen only once; the top ten take 6% to 8%. The chain joins TRBV12-3 or TRBV12-4 to TRBJ1-5, with TRBD1 matching over 7 bases. The TCR originated in a human donor in good health. CDR3 coding DNA: TGTGCCAGCAGTGCAGGGGGAAATCAGCCCCAGCATTTT. This codes for CASSAGGNQPQHF.